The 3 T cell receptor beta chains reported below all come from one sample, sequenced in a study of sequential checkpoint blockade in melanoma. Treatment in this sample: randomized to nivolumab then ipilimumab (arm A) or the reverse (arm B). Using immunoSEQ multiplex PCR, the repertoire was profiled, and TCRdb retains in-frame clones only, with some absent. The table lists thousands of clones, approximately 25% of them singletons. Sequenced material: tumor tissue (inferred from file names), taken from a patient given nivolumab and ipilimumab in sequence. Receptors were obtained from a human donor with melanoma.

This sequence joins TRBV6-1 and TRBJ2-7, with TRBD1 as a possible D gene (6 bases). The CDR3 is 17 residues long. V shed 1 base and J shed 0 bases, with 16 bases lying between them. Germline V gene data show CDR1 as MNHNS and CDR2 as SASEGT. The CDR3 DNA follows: TGTGCCAGCAGTGAAGTAGAGGGGGAAGGGGGCTCCTACGAGCAGTACTTC. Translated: CASSEVEGEGGSYEQYF.

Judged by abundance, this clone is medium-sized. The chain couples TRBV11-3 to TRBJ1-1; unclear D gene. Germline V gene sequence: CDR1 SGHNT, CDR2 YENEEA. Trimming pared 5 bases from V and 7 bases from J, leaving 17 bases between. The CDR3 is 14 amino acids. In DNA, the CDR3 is TGTGCCAGCAGCCAGAGACGGGGAGCTAGTGAAGCTTTCTTT. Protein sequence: CASSQRRGASEAFF.

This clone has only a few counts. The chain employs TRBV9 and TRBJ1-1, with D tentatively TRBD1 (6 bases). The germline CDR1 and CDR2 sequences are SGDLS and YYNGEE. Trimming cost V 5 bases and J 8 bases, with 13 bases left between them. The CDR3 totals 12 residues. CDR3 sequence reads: CASSYTGQEAFF. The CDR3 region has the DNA TGTGCCAGCAGTTATACAGGGCAGGAAGCTTTCTTT.